Shown below are 3 T cell receptor beta chains from a single sample sequenced in a study of untreated major depressive disorder. Study observations and caveats: CD4+ T cells from depressed patients used TRBV05-01 (Vbeta 5.1) more often than controls.

Assay used: immunoSEQ multiplex PCR; TCRdb lists only in-frame clones, some missing. The table has 17,000 or so clones, roughly 90% seen once. Antigen specificity for these receptors is unknown. The sample consisted of CD4+ T cells from PBMCs. The receptors were sampled from a middle-aged woman with major depressive disorder.

Only a few counts were recorded for this clone. The chain is built from TRBV27 and TRBJ2-4; no reliable D call. CDR3 length: 15 residues. V lost 5 bases and J 0 bases, leaving 11 bases between the germline ends. In germline, CDR1 is MNHEY, CDR2 SMNVEV (reference sequence). Here the CDR3 DNA reads TGTGCCAGCAGTGAGGCCCTTATAGCCAAAAACATTCAGTACTTC. The encoded protein is CASSEALIAKNIQYF.

The chain has TRBV30 and TRBJ2-5, with TRBD2 matching 7 bases. The CDR3 runs 13 residues. The junction had 1 base not matched to a gene; V was cut back by 0 bases and J by 3 bases. Per the germline V gene, CDR1 is GTSNPN and CDR2 is SVGIG (reference sequence). The CDR3 here is CAWSVGTKETQYF. CDR3 coding DNA: TGTGCCTGGAGTGTAGGGACTAAAGAGACCCAGTACTTC.

The rearrangement joins TRBV29-1 to TRBJ1-2; 7 bases map to TRBD1. The germline CDR1 and CDR2 sequences are SQVTM and ANQGSEA. V dropped 6 bases and J dropped 2; count of bases not matched to a gene: 6. The CDR3 is 13 residues long. The CDR3 DNA reads as TGCAGCGTGACCCAGGGACAGAACTATGGCTACACCTTC. Translated: CSVTQGQNYGYTF.